Detailed here is one T cell receptor (beta chain). The target of this receptor is not known. No base-level quality is on record; no much larger clone is a single base apart. This sample is part of a study of T cell changes during pregnancy in multiple sclerosis (dated by TCRdb to the late 2010s). As for the study more broadly: Changes in the T cell repertoire over the course of pregnancy were examined in this study in women with multiple sclerosis.

Preparation of the library involved the immunoSEQ multiplex PCR assay. TCRdb provides this immuneACCESS table in a form limited to in-frame rearrangements. Some clones are lacking; in checked studies, under half of them reflect an unresolved V gene, and why the rest are absent is not known. This sample has 38,000 or so clones in its table, and 85% to 95% of those were observed once. 0.39% of the sample lies in the top ten. The V and J ends are trimmed by 2 bases and 2 bases, leaving 8 bases between them. Taken from the germline V gene, the CDR1 and CDR2 loops are SGHRS and YFSETQ. The cysteine opens and the phenylalanine closes a CDR3 of 13 amino acids. Only the CDR3 DNA is retained, 39 bases long and in frame from the first base.

Specimen: CD4+ T cells from peripheral blood mononuclear cells, collected in the second trimester of pregnancy. The origin of this receptor is a female donor with multiple sclerosis, enrolled in a pregnancy study. This sequence uses TRBV5-1 and TRBJ2-7; a tentative D call is TRBD1 (5 bases match). The CDR3 here reads CASSFQGAYEQYF. The nucleotide sequence is TGCGCCAGCAGCTTCCAGGGCGCCTACGAGCAGTACTTC.